These 8 T cell receptor beta chains were sequenced from one sample in a study of cytotoxic CD8 clonotypes in ibrutinib-treated CLL (dated by TCRdb to about 2021). Library preparation was by the immunoSEQ multiplex PCR assay. Here the immuneACCESS table is served through TCRdb, limited to in-frame sequences with V and J called. Missing clones are a known gap in these copies; in checked studies unresolved V genes cover under half, and the rest lacks a known reason. Here the sample has tens of thousands of clones; 49% occur a single time. Together, the top ten hold 18% of the sample. Sample: PBMCs, taken before ibrutinib treatment. The receptor set was obtained from a human donor with chronic lymphocytic leukemia.

The chain links TRBV30 to TRBJ1-5, with 11 bases aligning to TRBD1. Germline lookup yields CDR1 GTSNPN and CDR2 SVGIG (reference sequence). V gave up 2 bases and J gave up 3 bases; unmatched junction bases: 9. This CDR3 region has 17 residues. The DNA for the CDR3 is TGTGCCTGGAGTCGGGACAGGGGGTTTGGGAACAATCAGCCCCAGCATTTT. Its translation is CAWSRDRGFGNNQPQHF.

The chain links TRBV9 to TRBJ1-5; no definite D call. The CDR3 runs 15 residues. With 2 bases removed from V and 0 bases from J, the gap between germline ends came to 9 bases. Germline values: CDR1 SGDLS, CDR2 YYNGEE. The CDR3 nucleotides read TGTGCCAGCAGCGTTACGGGATATAGCAATCAGCCCCAGCATTTT. This translates into CASSVTGYSNQPQHF.

This sequence joins TRBV6-5 and TRBJ2-5, with D perhaps matching TRBD1 (5 bases). The V and J ends lost 0 bases and 5 bases respectively, with 16 bases between them. Germline CDR1 MNHEY, CDR2 SVGAGI. The CDR3 extends over 16 amino acids. In DNA, the CDR3 is TGTGCCAGCAGTTACTCTTACAGGTCGCTCTGGGAGACCCAGTACTTC. Residues: CASSYSYRSLWETQYF.

By share, this clone counts as medium-sized. The chain recombines TRBV7-3 with TRBJ2-1, with 9 bases aligning to TRBD2. The junction had 8 bases not matched to a gene; V was cut back by 5 bases and J by 12 bases. Per the germline V gene, CDR1 is SGHTA and CDR2 is FQGTGA. The CDR3 is made up of 13 amino acids. The CDR3 spells CASSITTSGSQFF. The CDR3 coding sequence is TGTGCCAGCAGCATCACTACTAGCGGGTCGCAGTTCTTC.

The J gene is TRBJ2-4, the V gene TRBV30; tentative D call: TRBD1 (6 bases). This CDR3 contains 13 residues. CDR1 is GTSNPN and CDR2 is SVGIG in the germline V gene (reference sequence). V dropped 2 bases and J dropped 11 bases, with 16 bases sitting between them. The DNA of the CDR3 is TGTGCCTGGAGTTACCGGGACAACGGATTTCAGTACTTC. It yields the protein CAWSYRDNGFQYF.

This clone was seen only a few times. V and J are TRBV7-6 and TRBJ2-3, with 13 nucleotides matching TRBD2. Looked up from germline, CDR1 is SGHVS and CDR2 is FNYEAQ. V was pared by 1 base and J by 0 bases, with 4 bases of the junction left unmatched. The CDR3 has 18 residues. CDR3 DNA: TGTGCCAGCAGCTTAGGACTAGCGGGGGGATCTAGCACAGATACGCAGTATTTT. Translating gives CASSLGLAGGSSTDTQYF.

This chain connects TRBV6-6 to TRBJ1-6, with 10 bases fitting TRBD1. The CDR3 is made up of 14 amino acids. Unmatched junction bases numbered 4, after V lost 6 bases and J lost 8 bases. Germline values: CDR1 MNHNY, CDR2 SVGAGI (reference sequence). CDR3 residues: CASRPGTGDSPLHF. Here the CDR3 DNA reads TGTGCCAGCAGACCTGGGACAGGGGATTCACCCCTCCACTTT.

The chain uses TRBV9 and TRBJ2-7; unclear D gene. V lost 0 bases and J 4 bases, leaving 17 bases between the germline ends. This CDR3 region has 16 residues. Germline V gene sequence: CDR1 SGDLS, CDR2 YYNGEE. This CDR3 is CASSVESGDQRYEQYF. Here the CDR3 DNA reads TGTGCCAGCAGCGTAGAATCAGGAGACCAACGGTACGAGCAGTACTTC.